This T cell receptor (beta chain) was identified in a study of cytomegalovirus exposure and HLA in healthy donors. Overall study findings and caveats: In a later analysis, HLA-associated beta chains showed higher expansion and lower generation probabilities than comparable chains. Within the data, a cluster of highly shared sequence variants was likely a sequencing artifact.

A multiplex PCR was run with 60 Vbeta primers and 13 Jbeta primers. Measured with immunoSEQ multiplex PCR; TCRdb has only the in-frame clones, and not every one. This sample has around 170,000 clones; 82% occur once, and the top ten carry over 1.5%. The CDR3 totals 18 residues. Trimming removed 4 bases from V and 5 bases from J; junction bases left unmatched: 15. Germline CDR1 SGHAT, CDR2 FQDESV (reference sequence). The donors comprised healthy bone marrow donors. As for this clone: What it recognizes is unknown.

The sequence came from a man between 35 and 55 years old in good health and CMV-seronegative. The chain links TRBV11-1 to TRBJ2-7, with TRBD1 matching 12 bases. The sample taken for sequencing was PBMCs. In nucleotides, the CDR3 is TGTGCCAGCAGCTCAAAACAATACTTGGGACAGGGGGCCGACGAGCAGTACTTC. This gives the protein CASSSKQYLGQGADEQYF.